Detailed here is one TCR beta chain. This sample was taken from a study of blood T cell repertoires in COVID-19. On the study more broadly: From the United States, Italy and Spain came samples of acute and convalescent COVID-19. T cells, B-cell-depleted T cells, or PBMCs provided the cDNA or gDNA that served as material.

CDR3 length: 14 residues. Germline-derived CDR1 and CDR2 are MGHRA and YSYEKL. V was clipped by 4 bases and J by 0 bases; unmatched bases: 1. Methods used by the authors: The assay estimated nucleated cells by amplifying reference gene primers. The table came from immunoSEQ multiplex PCR; TCRdb's copy has only in-frame clones and leaves some out. That table supplies the V and J calls and clone size; D and trimming were determined from the DNA. The data hold 100,000 to 150,000 clones, with 70% to 90% observed a single time. This TCR derives from a man in his 70s with active COVID-19. The V gene is TRBV4-1, the J gene TRBJ2-7; 9 bases map to TRBD1. The sequenced sample consisted of peripheral blood. The CDR3 region is CASSLGQGSYEQYF. In nucleotides, the CDR3 is TGCGCCAGCAGCCTGGGACAGGGCTCCTACGAGCAGTACTTC.